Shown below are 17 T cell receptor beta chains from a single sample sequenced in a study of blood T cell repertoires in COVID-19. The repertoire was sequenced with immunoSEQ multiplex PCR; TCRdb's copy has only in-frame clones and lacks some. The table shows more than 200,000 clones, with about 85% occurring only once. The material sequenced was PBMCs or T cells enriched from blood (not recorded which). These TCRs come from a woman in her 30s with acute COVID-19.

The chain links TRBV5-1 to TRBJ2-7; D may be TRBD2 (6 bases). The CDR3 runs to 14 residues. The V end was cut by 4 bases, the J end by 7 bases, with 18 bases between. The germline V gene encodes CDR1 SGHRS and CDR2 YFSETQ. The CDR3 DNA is TGCGCCAGCAGCCCGGGCCAACCCCGGGGGGAGCAGTACTTC. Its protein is CASSPGQPRGEQYF.

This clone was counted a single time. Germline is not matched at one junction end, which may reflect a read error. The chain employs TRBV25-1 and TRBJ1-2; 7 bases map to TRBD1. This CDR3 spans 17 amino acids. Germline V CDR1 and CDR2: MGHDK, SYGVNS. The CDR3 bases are TGTGCCAGCAGTGAACTAAAAGGGTCCATAAGGTCGACAGGGTACTTCTTC. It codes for CASSELKGSIRSTGYFF.

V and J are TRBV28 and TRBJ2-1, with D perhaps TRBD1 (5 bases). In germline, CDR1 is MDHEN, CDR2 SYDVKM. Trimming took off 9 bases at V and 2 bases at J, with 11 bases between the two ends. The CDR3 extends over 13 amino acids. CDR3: CASQGNPYNEQFF. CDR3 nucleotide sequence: TGTGCCAGTCAGGGAAATCCCTACAATGAGCAGTTCTTC.

Here the CDR3 reads CASSLNPGRTEAFF. Written as DNA, the CDR3 is TGTGCCAGCAGCTTAAATCCGGGAAGAACTGAAGCTTTCTTT. The genes are TRBV7-2 and TRBJ1-1, with D unresolved. Trimming took 2 bases from V and 5 from J, leaving 12 bases between them. The CDR3 has 14 amino acids. Germline V gene sequence: CDR1 SGHTA, CDR2 FQGNSA.

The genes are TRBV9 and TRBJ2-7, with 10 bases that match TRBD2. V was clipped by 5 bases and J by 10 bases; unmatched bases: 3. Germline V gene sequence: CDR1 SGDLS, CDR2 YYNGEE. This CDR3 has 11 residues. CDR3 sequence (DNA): TGTGCCAGCAGGTCTAGCGGGAGACAGTACTTC. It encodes CASRSSGRQYF. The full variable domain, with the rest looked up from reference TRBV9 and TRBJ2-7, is DSGVTQTPKHLITATGQRVTLRCSPRSGDLSVYWYQQSLDQGLQFLIQYYNGEERAKGNILERFSAQQFPDLHSELNLSSLELGDSALYFCASRSSGRQYFGPGTRLTVT.

The CDR3 reads CASSEQVRSPLHF. The CDR3 DNA reads TGTGCCAGCAGCGAACAGGTGCGGTCACCCCTCCACTTT. This chain links TRBV3-1 (or the pseudogene TRBV3-2) with TRBJ1-6; D is possibly TRBD1 (5 bases). The germline CDR1 and CDR2 sequences are LGHDT and YNNKEL (reference sequence). V lost 5 bases to trimming and J lost 10 bases, with 12 bases between them. This CDR3 contains 13 residues.

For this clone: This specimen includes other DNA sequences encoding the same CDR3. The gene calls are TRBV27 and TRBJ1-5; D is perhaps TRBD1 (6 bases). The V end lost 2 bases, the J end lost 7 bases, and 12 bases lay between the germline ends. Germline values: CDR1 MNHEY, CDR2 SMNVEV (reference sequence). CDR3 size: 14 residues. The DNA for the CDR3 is TGTGCCAGCAGTTTAGGGGGCCAAGGACAGCCCCAGCATTTT. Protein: CASSLGGQGQPQHF.

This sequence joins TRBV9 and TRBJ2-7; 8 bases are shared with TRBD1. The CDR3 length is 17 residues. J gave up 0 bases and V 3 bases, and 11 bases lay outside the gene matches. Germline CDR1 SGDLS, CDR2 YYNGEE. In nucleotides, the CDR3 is TGTGCCAGCAGCGCGCAAGAGCAGGGGGCATCCTCCTACGAGCAGTACTTC. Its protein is CASSAQEQGASSYEQYF. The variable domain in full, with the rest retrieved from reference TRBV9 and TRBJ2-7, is DSGVTQTPKHLITATGQRVTLRCSPRSGDLSVYWYQQSLDQGLQFLIQYYNGEERAKGNILERFSAQQFPDLHSELNLSSLELGDSALYFCASSAQEQGASSYEQYFGPGTRLTVT.

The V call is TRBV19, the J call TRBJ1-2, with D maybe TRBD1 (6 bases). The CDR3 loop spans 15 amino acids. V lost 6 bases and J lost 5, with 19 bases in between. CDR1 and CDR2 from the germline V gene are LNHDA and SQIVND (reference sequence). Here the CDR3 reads CASSRFAGAEYGYTF. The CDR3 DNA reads TGTGCCAGTAGCCGTTTCGCAGGGGCAGAATATGGCTACACCTTC.

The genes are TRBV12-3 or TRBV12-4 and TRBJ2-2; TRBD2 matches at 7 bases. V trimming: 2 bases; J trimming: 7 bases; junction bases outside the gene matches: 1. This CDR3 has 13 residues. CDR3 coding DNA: TGTGCCAGCAGTTTATTAGCGGGCGGGGAGCTGTTTTTT. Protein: CASSLLAGGELFF.

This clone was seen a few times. CDR3 in DNA: TGCGCCAGCAGCCAAGACCCTTTCGGGGAGCAGTTCTTC. Its translation: CASSQDPFGEQFF. The rearrangement joins TRBV4-3 to TRBJ2-1; D is undetermined. The germline V gene encodes CDR1 LGHNA and CDR2 YSLEER. This CDR3 is built from 13 residues. Trimming pared 0 bases from V and 10 bases from J, leaving 10 bases between.

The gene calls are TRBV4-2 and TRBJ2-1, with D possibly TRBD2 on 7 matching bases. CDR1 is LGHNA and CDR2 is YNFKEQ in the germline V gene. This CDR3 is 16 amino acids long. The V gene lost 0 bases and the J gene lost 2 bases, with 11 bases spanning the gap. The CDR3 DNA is TGTGCCAGCAGCCAAGAGGGGGGGGCGACCTACAATGAGCAGTTCTTC. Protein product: CASSQEGGATYNEQFF.

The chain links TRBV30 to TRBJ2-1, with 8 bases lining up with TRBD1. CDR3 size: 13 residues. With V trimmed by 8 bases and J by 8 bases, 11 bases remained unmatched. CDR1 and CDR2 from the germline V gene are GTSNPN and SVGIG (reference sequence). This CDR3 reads CAGGPHRGDEQFF. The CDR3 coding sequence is TGTGCCGGAGGCCCCCACAGGGGGGATGAGCAGTTCTTC.

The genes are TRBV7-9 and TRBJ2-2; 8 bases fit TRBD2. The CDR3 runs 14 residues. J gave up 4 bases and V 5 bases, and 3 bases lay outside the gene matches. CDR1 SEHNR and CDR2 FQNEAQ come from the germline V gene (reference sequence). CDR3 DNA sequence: TGTGCCAGCAGCGGGACTAGGGTCACCGGGGAGCTGTTTTTT. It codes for CASSGTRVTGELFF.

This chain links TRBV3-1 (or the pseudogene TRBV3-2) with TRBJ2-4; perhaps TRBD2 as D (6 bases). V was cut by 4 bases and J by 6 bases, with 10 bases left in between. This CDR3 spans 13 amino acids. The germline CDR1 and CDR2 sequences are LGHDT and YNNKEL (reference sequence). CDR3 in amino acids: CASSREGGNIQYF. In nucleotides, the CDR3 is TGTGCCAGCAGCCGCGAGGGAGGAAACATTCAGTACTTC.

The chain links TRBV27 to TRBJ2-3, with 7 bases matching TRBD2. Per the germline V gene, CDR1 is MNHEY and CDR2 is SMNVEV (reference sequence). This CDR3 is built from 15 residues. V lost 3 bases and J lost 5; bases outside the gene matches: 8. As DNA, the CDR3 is TGTGCCAGCAGTTTGGTGGCGGGAGAGGTAGATACGCAGTATTTT. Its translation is CASSLVAGEVDTQYF.

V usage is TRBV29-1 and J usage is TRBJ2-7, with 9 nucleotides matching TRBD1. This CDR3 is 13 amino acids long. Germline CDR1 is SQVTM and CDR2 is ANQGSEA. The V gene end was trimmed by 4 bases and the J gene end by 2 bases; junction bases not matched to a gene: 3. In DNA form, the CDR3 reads TGCAGCGTTGGGACAGGGGACACCTACGAGCAGTACTTC. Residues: CSVGTGDTYEQYF.